This T cell receptor beta chain derives from a study of T cells after yellow fever vaccination. Study-level results: Primary-vaccination clones mostly resurfaced post-booster (96% CD4, roughly 90% CD8). The CD4 and CD8 compartments had a small share of their clonotypes in common.

J gave up 5 bases and V 2 bases, and 21 bases lay outside the gene matches. CDR1 and CDR2 (germline): LGHNA, YNFKEQ. There are 20 residues in the CDR3. For TCR, cDNA came from 5'RACE template switching, which added a universal primer site and UMIs. TCRdb re-called the 5' RACE reads through MiXCR, storing one row per CDR3 protein. This table holds hundreds of thousands of distinct CDR3 sequences, approximately 12% found once. A few counts support this clonotype. Its specificity is not known. This clonotype was sampled from a man aged 25 to 40 who received the YFV17D yellow fever vaccine. The specimen comprised PBMCs, sampled on the day of the yellow fever booster vaccination. V and J are TRBV4-2 and TRBJ2-3, with 8 bases lining up with TRBD2. The CDR3 nucleotides read TGTGCCAGCAGCCAATCCGGGACTAGGTCCGGCCAGGGGAGTCAAGATACGCAGTATTTT. This codes for CASSQSGTRSGQGSQDTQYF.